Listed below are T cell receptor beta chains from one sample, sequenced in a study of T-cell reconstitution after alpha-beta-depleted transplantation in children. TCRdb passed the PCR reads through MiXCR, listing each CDR3 protein once. The table has about 300,000 distinct CDR3 sequences, over 7% seen once. Sample: peripheral blood, taken 360 days after TCRalphabeta/CD19-depleted stem cell transplant. These receptors all come from a female patient aged 2-9 years who had a stem cell transplant for Fanconi anemia, so the T cells may come from the graft donor. CDR3s include the opening cysteine and the closing phenylalanine or tryptophan. The D gene is left open where the match is weak. A clone size is listed for some rows: how often the clone was seen (once, few, many), or a class if it is expanded.

clone_size	v_call	d_call	j_call	cdr3_aa	cdr3_nt
many	TRBV12-3/TRBV12-4	TRBD1	TRBJ1-2	CASSLMNRDRGGYTF	TGTGCCAGCAGTTTAATGAACCGGGACAGGGGCGGCTACACCTTC
many	TRBV20-1	TRBD2	TRBJ2-3	CRAMRGGSDTQYF	TGCAGGGCGATGCGGGGGGGTTCAGATACGCAGTATTTT
few	TRBV7-2	.	TRBJ2-1	CASSLGASPHNEQFF	TGTGCCAGCAGCCTAGGGGCGTCCCCACACAATGAGCAGTTCTTC
many	TRBV29-1	.	TRBJ2-1	CSVDGQLGRWDSYNEQFF	TGCAGCGTTGATGGACAGTTAGGGCGTTGGGACTCCTACAATGAGCAGTTCTTC
.	TRBV28	.	TRBJ1-2	CASTGQLYGYTF	TGTGCCAGCACCGGACAGCTTTATGGCTACACCTTC
many	TRBV25-1	.	TRBJ2-6	CASSELINVLTF	TGTGCCAGCAGTGAATTAATCAACGTCCTGACTTTC
many	TRBV28	TRBD2	TRBJ2-1	CASSSVAGVNNEQFF	TGTGCCAGCAGTTCGGTAGCGGGGGTGAACAATGAGCAGTTCTTC
many	TRBV5-1	TRBD1	TRBJ2-1	CASSLGQGVNEQFF	TGCGCCAGCAGCTTGGGACAGGGGGTCAATGAGCAGTTCTTC
.	TRBV24-1	TRBD2	TRBJ2-7	CATSDWTSGAYEQYF	TGTGCCACCAGTGATTGGACTAGCGGCGCCTACGAGCAGTACTTC
few	TRBV7-8	TRBD2	TRBJ2-5	CASSPRGLSVETQYF	TGTGCCAGCAGCCCCCGGGGACTATCAGTGGAGACCCAGTACTTC
.	TRBV11-2	.	TRBJ2-7	CASSFSQGSSYEQYF	TGTGCCAGCAGCTTTTCGCAGGGAAGCTCCTACGAGCAGTACTTC
many	TRBV6-5	.	TRBJ1-1	CASSYGRGRTEAFF	TGTGCCAGCAGTTACGGTCGGGGGCGGACTGAAGCTTTCTTT
.	TRBV2	.	TRBJ2-7	CASRVELASYEQYF	TGTGCCAGCAGGGTAGAACTTGCTTCCTACGAGCAGTACTTC
many	TRBV5-1	.	TRBJ1-1	CASSSTGNTEAFF	TGTGCCAGCAGCTCGACAGGGAACACTGAAGCTTTCTTT
many	TRBV10-3	TRBD2	TRBJ2-3	CAISPSSGGPSTDTQYF	TGTGCCATCAGTCCGAGTAGCGGGGGTCCTAGCACAGATACGCAGTATTTT
few	TRBV20-1	.	TRBJ1-2	CSANVLPNYGYTF	TGCAGTGCTAACGTACTCCCTAACTATGGCTACACCTTC
many	TRBV25-1	.	TRBJ2-3	CASSESARDTQYF	TGTGCCAGCAGTGAATCGGCTCGGGATACGCAGTATTTT
.	TRBV5-4	TRBD2	TRBJ2-1	CASSLLAGGSNEQFF	TGTGCCAGCAGCTTGTTGGCGGGGGGTTCCAATGAGCAGTTCTTC
many	TRBV29-1	TRBD2	TRBJ2-5	CSVGLAGAKTQYF	TGCAGCGTTGGACTAGCGGGCGCAAAGACCCAGTACTTC
many	TRBV7-2	.	TRBJ2-1	CASSPRTVHNEQFF	TGTGCCAGCAGCCCACGGACAGTCCACAATGAGCAGTTCTTC
few	TRBV3-1	.	TRBJ2-1	CASSWGGGEQFF	TGTGCCAGCAGCTGGGGAGGAGGGGAGCAGTTCTTC
few	TRBV3-1	.	TRBJ2-7	CASGPAGYEQYF	TGTGCCAGCGGGCCCGCTGGGTACGAGCAGTACTTC
many	TRBV19	.	TRBJ2-3	CASSPRRGEYTDTQYF	TGTGCCAGTAGTCCCCGTCGAGGGGAGTATACAGATACGCAGTATTTT
few	TRBV7-9	TRBD1	TRBJ1-4	CASSLGTGEEKLFF	TGTGCCAGCAGCCTCGGGACAGGGGAGGAAAAACTGTTTTTT
many	TRBV27	.	TRBJ1-3	CASSLRQPSGNTIYF	TGTGCCAGCAGTTTAAGGCAGCCCTCTGGAAACACCATATATTTT
few	TRBV9	.	TRBJ1-4	CASSDSLTGPNEKLFF	TGTGCCAGCAGCGACTCCTTGACGGGGCCGAATGAAAAACTGTTTTTT
.	TRBV11-2	.	TRBJ2-1	CASSLLSGRVGLNEQFF	TGTGCCAGCAGCCTCCTTAGTGGGCGCGTGGGCCTCAATGAGCAGTTCTTC